These 6 T cell receptor beta chains were sequenced from one sample in a study of T cell responses to AZD1222 COVID-19 vaccine (dated by TCRdb to the early 2020s). Sample time point, as interpreted from the label and publication: about 28 days (+/-7) after the second vaccine dose. The method behind the library was the immunoSEQ multiplex PCR assay. Not all clones reach the TCRdb copy of this immuneACCESS table, which keeps in-frame sequences only. Checked studies attribute under half of the gap to unresolved V genes and leave the rest unexplained. Recorded for this sample are 100,000 to 150,000 clones; 91% of them occurred a single time. The ten largest account for about 1.9% of the sample. This specimen consisted of peripheral blood, obtained 28 days after the second AZD1222 dose. The receptors originated from an adult who received the AZD1222 COVID-19 vaccine.

The V call is TRBV11-2, the J call TRBJ1-1; no clear D. Trimming removed 1 base from V and 0 bases from J, with 6 bases in between. This CDR3 has 14 residues. The germline gives CDR1 SGHAT, CDR2 FQNNGV. The CDR3 spells CASSLAGLNTEAFF. The CDR3 DNA reads as TGTGCCAGCAGCTTAGCGGGCTTGAACACTGAAGCTTTCTTT.

This clone was seen a single time. CDR3 loop: CASSFGLAGGRETQYF. Written as DNA, the CDR3 is TGTGCCAGCAGCTTTGGACTAGCGGGAGGTCGAGAGACCCAGTACTTC. The chain carries TRBV11-3 and TRBJ2-5, with TRBD2 identical over 14 bases. The CDR3 is 16 residues long. Germline assignment: CDR1 SGHNT and CDR2 YENEEA. With 3 bases clipped from V and 4 bases from J, the junction kept 4 bases outside the gene matches.

This clone was recorded a few times. The chain links TRBV10-3 to TRBJ1-5; weak D call: TRBD1 (6 bases). The V gene's germline CDR1 is ENHRY and CDR2 SYGVKD. V lost 6 bases, J lost 4 bases, and 16 bases lay in between. The CDR3 runs 15 residues. In nucleotides, the CDR3 is TGTGCCATCAGCGGACAGATCCATGGGAATCAGCCCCAGCATTTT. Translated, it gives CAISGQIHGNQPQHF.

V and J are TRBV6-5 and TRBJ2-5; 7 positions agree with TRBD2. Germline lookup yields CDR1 MNHEY and CDR2 SVGAGI. V gave up 6 bases and J gave up 1 base; unmatched junction bases: 8. The CDR3 consists of 15 residues. For the CDR3, the DNA is TGTGCCAGCAGGGCCCCGGGGGGTATCCAAGAGACCCAGTACTTC. Translated, it gives CASRAPGGIQETQYF.

The chain carries TRBV10-3 and TRBJ1-5, with TRBD1 matching over 8 bases. The ends lost 6 bases at V and 2 bases at J; junction bases unmatched: 3. Germline V gene sequence: CDR1 ENHRY, CDR2 SYGVKD. The length of the CDR3 is 14 residues. The CDR3 region has the DNA TGTGCCATCAGATCGACAGGGGGCAATCAGCCCCAGCATTTT. This encodes CAIRSTGGNQPQHF.

This chain joins TRBV5-1 and TRBJ1-4; TRBD1 aligns across 7 bases. V was pared by 1 base and J by 4 bases, with 4 bases of the junction left unmatched. The germline CDR1 and CDR2 sequences are SGHRS and YFSETQ. This CDR3 has 15 residues. CDR3 amino acids: CASSLYGTDNEKLFF. In nucleotides, the CDR3 is TGCGCCAGCAGCTTGTATGGGACAGATAATGAAAAACTGTTTTTT.